The rows below give T cell receptor beta chains drawn from one sample of a study of control samples from healthy donors and cancer patients. Sequencing used immunoSEQ multiplex PCR; TCRdb keeps in-frame clones, though not all of them. The repertoire holds 140,000 to 150,000 clones, with approximately 93% as singletons. The source material was blood. Source of these receptors: a man younger than 35 in good health. The CDR3 runs from the conserved cysteine through the conserved F or W. The D gene is left open where the match is weak. For some rows the clone size is stated as once, few or many, or as a class when expanded; others skip it.

D: TRBD1; size: .; V: TRBV2; J: TRBJ1-3; DNA: TGTGCCAGCAGTTGGACAGGGGGTGGAAACACCATATATTTT; CDR3: CASSWTGGGNTIYF
D: .; size: .; V: TRBV14; J: TRBJ1-6; DNA: TGTGCCAGCAGGAACTCGGGCGGGCCTAATTCACCCCTCCACTTT; CDR3: CASRNSGGPNSPLHF
D: TRBD1; size: .; V: TRBV30; J: TRBJ1-5; DNA: TGTGCCTGGAGTGTACAAGGGGGCGGTCAGCCCCAGCATTTT; CDR3: CAWSVQGGGQPQHF
D: .; size: .; V: TRBV19; J: TRBJ1-1; DNA: TGTGCCAGTAGTATGGGAACCGGCGTAGCGGGTGAAGCTTTCTTT; CDR3: CASSMGTGVAGEAFF
D: .; size: .; V: TRBV29-1; J: TRBJ2-7; DNA: TGCAGCGTTCTACTTATCTCCTACGAGCAGTACTTC; CDR3: CSVLLISYEQYF
D: .; size: once; V: TRBV5-1; J: TRBJ2-5; DNA: TGCGCCAGCAGCTTAACAGGGCGGGCGGAGACCCAGTACTTC; CDR3: CASSLTGRAETQYF
D: .; size: .; V: TRBV13; J: TRBJ2-3; DNA: TGTGCCAGCAGCTTGGTTGACGAAAATACGCAGTATTTT; CDR3: CASSLVDENTQYF
D: TRBD1; size: .; V: TRBV5-4; J: TRBJ2-7; DNA: TGTGCCAGCTACGACAGGGGGGAAAGGTACGAGCAGTACTTC; CDR3: CASYDRGERYEQYF
D: .; size: .; V: TRBV7-2; J: TRBJ2-7; DNA: TGTGCCAGCAGCTTACGGCCGGGACCCTACGAGCAGTACTTC; CDR3: CASSLRPGPYEQYF
D: .; size: .; V: TRBV7-6; J: TRBJ1-1; DNA: TGTGCCAGCAGCTTAGAAGTGGGGGGACGGATGAACACTGAAGCTTTCTTT; CDR3: CASSLEVGGRMNTEAFF
D: .; size: .; V: TRBV10-3; J: TRBJ1-1; DNA: TGTGCCATCAGTGTGGGGGGCGAAGCTTTCTTT; CDR3: CAISVGGEAFF
D: .; size: .; V: TRBV9; J: TRBJ2-7; DNA: TGTGCCAGCAGCGCAGGACAGCAGTACCGCCCCTACGAGCAGTACTTC; CDR3: CASSAGQQYRPYEQYF
D: .; size: .; V: TRBV6-2/TRBV6-3; J: TRBJ1-5; DNA: TGTGCCAGCAGTGGCTTGGGGGGGGTGCAGCCCCAGCATTTT; CDR3: CASSGLGGVQPQHF
D: .; size: once; V: TRBV15; J: TRBJ1-5; DNA: TGTGCCACCAGCAGCGAGCTCAATCAGCCCCAGCATTTT; CDR3: CATSSELNQPQHF
D: .; size: .; V: TRBV19; J: TRBJ1-5; DNA: TGTGCCAGCCTGCCGAGACCCTCTCCGGTTAGCAATCAGCCCCAGCATTTT; CDR3: CASLPRPSPVSNQPQHF
D: .; size: .; V: TRBV19; J: TRBJ1-5; DNA: TGTGCCAGTAGTATCCGGGACGCCGTTTATAGCAATCAGCCCCAGCATTTT; CDR3: CASSIRDAVYSNQPQHF
D: .; size: .; V: TRBV7-9; J: TRBJ1-2; DNA: TGTGCCAGCAGCTTAGCGGCGGAACAGGGATATGGCTACACCTTC; CDR3: CASSLAAEQGYGYTF
D: .; size: once; V: TRBV30; J: TRBJ2-2; DNA: TGTGCCTGGGTTTTCCAGGGGGGGTCCGGGGAGCTGTTTTTT; CDR3: CAWVFQGGSGELFF
D: TRBD1; size: once; V: TRBV5-4; J: TRBJ1-2; DNA: TGTGCCAGCAGTTTGGGGACAGGAGTCTATGGCTACACCTTC; CDR3: CASSLGTGVYGYTF
D: .; size: .; V: TRBV27; J: TRBJ2-1; DNA: TGTGCCAGCAGTTTAGGTCTAGGGGGTGTTGAGCAGTTCTTC; CDR3: CASSLGLGGVEQFF
D: .; size: .; V: TRBV5-5; J: TRBJ2-3; DNA: TGTGCCAGCAGCCCCCACGGGACGGGAAGCACAGATACGCAGTATTTT; CDR3: CASSPHGTGSTDTQYF
D: .; size: .; V: TRBV5-1; J: TRBJ2-5; DNA: TGCGCCAGCAGCTTAGGGCAGAGCCTAGAGACCCAGTACTTC; CDR3: CASSLGQSLETQYF
D: TRBD1; size: .; V: TRBV27; J: TRBJ1-5; DNA: TGTGCCAGCGCCGCCGGGGACAGGGGACGCTTAGGGTCCAATCAGCCCCAGCATTTT; CDR3: CASAAGDRGRLGSNQPQHF
D: TRBD1; size: .; V: TRBV2; J: TRBJ1-3; DNA: TGTGCCAGCAGTGGGTTGAGACAGGGGGCAACTGGAAACACCATATATTTT; CDR3: CASSGLRQGATGNTIYF
D: TRBD2; size: .; V: TRBV7-8; J: TRBJ2-7; DNA: TGTGCCAGCAGCGCCGGACTAGCAGCCTACGAGCAGTACTTC; CDR3: CASSAGLAAYEQYF
D: .; size: .; V: TRBV6-6; J: TRBJ1-2; DNA: TGTGCCAGCAGCCTCCCGTGGGCACAGGGTAACTATGGCTACACCTTC; CDR3: CASSLPWAQGNYGYTF
D: .; size: .; V: TRBV6-5; J: TRBJ1-1; DNA: TGTGCCAGCAGTTATTTCGGGCAGGGAAGGAGAGAAGCTTTCTTT; CDR3: CASSYFGQGRREAFF
D: .; size: few; V: TRBV4-1; J: TRBJ2-7; DNA: TGCGCCAGCAGCGAAGGGGTGGGGGATGGCTACGAGCAGTACTTC; CDR3: CASSEGVGDGYEQYF
D: .; size: .; V: TRBV29-1; J: TRBJ2-5; DNA: TGCAGCGTTGTTATCAGGGAAGAGACCCAGTACTTC; CDR3: CSVVIREETQYF
D: .; size: .; V: TRBV30; J: TRBJ1-1; DNA: TGTGCCTGGAGTTCGGGGAGGAACACTGAAGCTTTCTTT; CDR3: CAWSSGRNTEAFF
D: .; size: .; V: TRBV7-9; J: TRBJ1-3; DNA: TGTGCCAGCAGCTTACCAAGTACTGGAAACACCATATATTTT; CDR3: CASSLPSTGNTIYF
D: TRBD1; size: once; V: TRBV5-4; J: TRBJ2-3; DNA: TGTGCCAGCAGCGCAGGGACAGCTAGCACAGATACGCAGTATTTT; CDR3: CASSAGTASTDTQYF
D: TRBD2; size: .; V: TRBV10-3; J: TRBJ2-6; DNA: TGTGCCATTCTAGCGGGAGCTGCTGGGGCCAACGTCCTGACTTTC; CDR3: CAILAGAAGANVLTF
D: .; size: once; V: TRBV5-5; J: TRBJ1-1; DNA: TGTGCCAGCAGCTTCCAGGGAGGCACTGAAGCTTTCTTT; CDR3: CASSFQGGTEAFF
D: .; size: .; V: TRBV7-9; J: TRBJ1-2; DNA: TGTGCCAGCAGCTTAGAAGGGAGTAACTATGGCTACACCTTC; CDR3: CASSLEGSNYGYTF
D: .; size: .; V: TRBV9; J: TRBJ1-1; DNA: TGTGCCAGCACCCCCGGAGCAGGGTTTTACACTGAAGCTTTCTTT; CDR3: CASTPGAGFYTEAFF
D: .; size: .; V: TRBV6-5; J: TRBJ1-4; DNA: TGTGCCAGCAGTCTGATGGCAACTAATGAAAAACTGTTTTTT; CDR3: CASSLMATNEKLFF
D: TRBD2; size: .; V: TRBV9; J: TRBJ2-2; DNA: TGTGCCAGCAGCGGGGAGATAGCGGGAATTAACACCGGGGAGCTGTTTTTT; CDR3: CASSGEIAGINTGELFF
D: TRBD1; size: .; V: TRBV2; J: TRBJ1-5; DNA: TGTGCCAGCCGACAGGGAGTAAGCTATCAGCCCCAGCATTTT; CDR3: CASRQGVSYQPQHF
D: TRBD1; size: .; V: TRBV6-5; J: TRBJ2-2; DNA: TGTGCCAGTAGGGACAGGGGAGCCCCCGGGGAGCTGTTTTTT; CDR3: CASRDRGAPGELFF
D: .; size: .; V: TRBV5-6; J: TRBJ2-7; DNA: TGTGCCAGCAGCGTTAACCTGTGGGACGAGCAGTACTTC; CDR3: CASSVNLWDEQYF
D: TRBD1; size: .; V: TRBV5-1; J: TRBJ2-3; DNA: TGCGCCAGCAGCTCCCTGACAGGGGGTGGCACAGATACGCAGTATTTT; CDR3: CASSSLTGGGTDTQYF
D: TRBD1; size: .; V: TRBV2; J: TRBJ1-1; DNA: TGTGCCAGCAGGGACAGGGGGTTGAACACTGAAGCTTTCTTT; CDR3: CASRDRGLNTEAFF
D: .; size: few; V: TRBV4-1; J: TRBJ1-1; DNA: TGCGCCAGCAGCCCGGACAGCCACATGAACACTGAAGCTTTCTTT; CDR3: CASSPDSHMNTEAFF
D: .; size: .; V: TRBV29-1; J: TRBJ2-6; DNA: TGCAGCGGCGCGACCTCTGGGGCCAACGTCCTGACTTTC; CDR3: CSGATSGANVLTF
D: .; size: .; V: TRBV5-5; J: TRBJ1-1; DNA: TGTGCCAGCAGCCGAACTGTTACAGGGTCCCCCAACACTGAAGCTTTCTTT; CDR3: CASSRTVTGSPNTEAFF
D: .; size: .; V: TRBV11-3; J: TRBJ2-7; DNA: TGTGCCAGCAGCCCCCCCGGTCGAGACGAGCAGTACTTC; CDR3: CASSPPGRDEQYF
D: TRBD2; size: .; V: TRBV7-2; J: TRBJ2-1; DNA: TGTGCCAGCAGCTTGGGGACTAGCGGGAACGGTGAGCAGTTCTTC; CDR3: CASSLGTSGNGEQFF
D: .; size: .; V: TRBV3-1/TRBV3-2; J: TRBJ1-6; DNA: TGTGCCAGCAGCCAAGCCAGGGATAATTCACCCCTCCACTTT; CDR3: CASSQARDNSPLHF
D: TRBD1; size: few; V: TRBV13; J: TRBJ1-2; DNA: TGTGCCAGCAGCTTAGTCCCGGGACAGACCCCCTATGGCTACACCTTC; CDR3: CASSLVPGQTPYGYTF